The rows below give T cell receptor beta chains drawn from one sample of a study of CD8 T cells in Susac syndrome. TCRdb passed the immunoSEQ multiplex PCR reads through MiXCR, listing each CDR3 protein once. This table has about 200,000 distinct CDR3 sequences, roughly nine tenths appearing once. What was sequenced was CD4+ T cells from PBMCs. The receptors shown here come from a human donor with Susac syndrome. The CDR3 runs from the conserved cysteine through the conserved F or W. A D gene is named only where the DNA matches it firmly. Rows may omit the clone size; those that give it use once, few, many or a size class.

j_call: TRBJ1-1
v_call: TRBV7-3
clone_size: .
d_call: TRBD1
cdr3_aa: CASSLHTGGITEAFF
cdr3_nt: TGTGCCAGCAGCTTACATACAGGGGGCATCACTGAAGCTTTCTTT

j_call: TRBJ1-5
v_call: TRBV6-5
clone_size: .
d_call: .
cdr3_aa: CASSYSRARNSAGQPQHF
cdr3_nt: TGTGCCAGCAGTTACTCGAGGGCTCGGAACTCGGCGGGCCAGCCCCAGCATTTT

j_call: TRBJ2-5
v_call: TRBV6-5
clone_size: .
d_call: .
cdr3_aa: CASRGAGETQYF
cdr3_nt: TGTGCCAGCAGAGGGGCGGGAGAGACCCAGTACTTC

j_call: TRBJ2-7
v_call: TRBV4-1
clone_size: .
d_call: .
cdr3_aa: CASSPKVSAFTYEQYF
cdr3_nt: TGCGCCAGCAGCCCCAAAGTATCAGCGTTCACCTACGAGCAGTACTTC

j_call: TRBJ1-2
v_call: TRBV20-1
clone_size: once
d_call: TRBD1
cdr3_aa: CSARDQGTGGGYGYTF
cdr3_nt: TGCAGTGCTAGAGATCAGGGGACAGGGGGCGGCTATGGCTACACCTTC

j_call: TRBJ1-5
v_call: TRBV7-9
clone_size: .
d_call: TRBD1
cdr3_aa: CASTDRDGQPQHF
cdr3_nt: TGTGCCAGCACCGACAGGGATGGTCAGCCCCAGCATTTT

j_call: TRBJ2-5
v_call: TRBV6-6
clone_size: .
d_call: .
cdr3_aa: CASRRQETQYF
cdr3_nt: TGTGCCAGCAGGCGGCAAGAGACCCAGTACTTC

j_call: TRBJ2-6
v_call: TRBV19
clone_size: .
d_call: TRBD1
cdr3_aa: CASSIPGQGMIGANVLTF
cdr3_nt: TGTGCCAGTAGTATCCCGGGACAGGGTATGATTGGGGCCAACGTCCTGACTTTC

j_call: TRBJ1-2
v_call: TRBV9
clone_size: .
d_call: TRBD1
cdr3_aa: CASSLGQSINYGYTF
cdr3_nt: TGTGCCAGCAGCCTGGGACAGAGTATTAACTATGGCTACACCTTC

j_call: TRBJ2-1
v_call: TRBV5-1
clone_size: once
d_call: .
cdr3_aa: CASSLRFGDEQFF
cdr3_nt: TGCGCCAGCAGCTTGCGGTTCGGGGATGAGCAGTTCTTC

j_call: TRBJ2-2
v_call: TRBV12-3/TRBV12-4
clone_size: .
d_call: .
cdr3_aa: CASGPDIYANTGELFF
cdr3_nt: TGTGCCAGCGGTCCAGACATCTACGCGAACACCGGGGAGCTGTTTTTT

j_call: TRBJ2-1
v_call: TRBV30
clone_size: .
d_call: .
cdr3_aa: CAWSVEDYNEQFF
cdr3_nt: TGTGCCTGGAGTGTTGAGGACTACAATGAGCAGTTCTTC

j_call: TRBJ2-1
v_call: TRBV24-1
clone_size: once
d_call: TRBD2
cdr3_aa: CATSDPGRRNEQFF
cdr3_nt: TGTGCCACCAGTGACCCCGGGAGGAGAAATGAGCAGTTCTTC

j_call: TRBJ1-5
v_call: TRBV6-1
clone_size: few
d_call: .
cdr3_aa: CAETDSNQPQHF
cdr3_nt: TGTGCTGAAACAGATAGCAATCAGCCCCAGCATTTT

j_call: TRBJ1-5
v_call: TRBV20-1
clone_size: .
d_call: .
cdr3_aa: CSASQGTGQPQHF
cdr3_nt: TGCAGTGCTAGTCAGGGAACGGGGCAGCCCCAGCATTTT

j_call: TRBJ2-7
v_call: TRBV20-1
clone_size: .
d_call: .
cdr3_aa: CSAHRGPPYEQYF
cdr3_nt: TGCAGTGCTCATCGGGGTCCCCCCTACGAGCAGTACTTC

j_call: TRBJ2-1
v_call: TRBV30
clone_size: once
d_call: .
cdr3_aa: CAWTTGLYNEQFF
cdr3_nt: TGTGCCTGGACAACCGGCCTTTACAATGAGCAGTTCTTC

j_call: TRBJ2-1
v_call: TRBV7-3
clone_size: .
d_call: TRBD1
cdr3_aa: CASSSRTGADEQFF
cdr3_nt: TGTGCCAGCAGCTCACGAACAGGGGCTGATGAGCAGTTCTTC

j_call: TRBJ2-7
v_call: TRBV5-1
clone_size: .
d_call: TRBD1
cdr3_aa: CASSLGAGGAYEQYF
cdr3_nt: TGCGCCAGCAGCTTGGGAGCAGGGGGCGCGTACGAGCAGTACTTC

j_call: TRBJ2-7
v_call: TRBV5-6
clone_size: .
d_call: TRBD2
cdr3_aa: CASSPKTSGIPYEQYF
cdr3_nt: TGTGCCAGCAGCCCTAAGACTAGCGGGATACCCTACGAGCAGTACTTC

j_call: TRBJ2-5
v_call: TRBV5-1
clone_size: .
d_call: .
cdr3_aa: CASSPTGLETQYF
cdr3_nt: TGCGCCAGCAGCCCCACGGGACTAGAGACCCAGTACTTC

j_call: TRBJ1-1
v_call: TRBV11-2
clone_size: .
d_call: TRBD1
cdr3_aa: CASSLDRTGWVTEAFF
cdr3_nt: TGTGCCAGCAGCTTAGACCGGACAGGTTGGGTCACTGAAGCTTTCTTT

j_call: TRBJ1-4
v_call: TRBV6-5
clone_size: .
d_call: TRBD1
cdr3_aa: CASSYTRQGTNEKLFF
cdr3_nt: TGTGCCAGCAGTTATACGAGACAGGGTACTAATGAAAAACTGTTTTTT

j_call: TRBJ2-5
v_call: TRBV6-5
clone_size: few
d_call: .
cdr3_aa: CASSYQTGQETQYF
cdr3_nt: TGTGCCAGCAGTTACCAGACAGGCCAAGAGACCCAGTACTTC

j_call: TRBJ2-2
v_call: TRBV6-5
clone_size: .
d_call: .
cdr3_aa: CASSYNTAPTGELFF
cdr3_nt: TGTGCCAGCAGTTACAATACGGCCCCAACCGGGGAGCTGTTTTTT

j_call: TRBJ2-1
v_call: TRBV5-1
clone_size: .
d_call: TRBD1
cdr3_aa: CASSQSTGAYNEQFF
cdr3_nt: TGCGCCAGCAGCCAGTCGACAGGGGCCTACAATGAGCAGTTCTTC

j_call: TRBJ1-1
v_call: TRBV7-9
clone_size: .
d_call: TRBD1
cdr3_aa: CASSLQGTGGGPAAFF
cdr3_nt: TGTGCCAGCAGCTTACAGGGCACAGGGGGAGGGCCAGCAGCTTTCTTT

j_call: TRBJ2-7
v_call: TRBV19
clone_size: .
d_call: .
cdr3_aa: CASSPRELPTYEQYF
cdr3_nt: TGTGCCAGTAGCCCAAGGGAGCTACCTACCTACGAGCAGTACTTC

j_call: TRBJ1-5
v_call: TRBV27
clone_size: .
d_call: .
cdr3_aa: CASSLEGREQPQHF
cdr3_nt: TGTGCCAGCAGTTTAGAGGGGCGTGAACAGCCCCAGCATTTT

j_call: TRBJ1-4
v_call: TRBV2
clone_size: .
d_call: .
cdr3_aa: CASRKDRTTNEKLFF
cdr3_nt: TGTGCCAGCAGGAAGGATCGGACCACTAATGAAAAACTGTTTTTT

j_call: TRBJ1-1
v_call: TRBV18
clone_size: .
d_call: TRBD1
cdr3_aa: CASSSHRGDTEAFF
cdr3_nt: TGTGCCAGCTCATCGCACAGGGGGGACACTGAAGCTTTCTTT

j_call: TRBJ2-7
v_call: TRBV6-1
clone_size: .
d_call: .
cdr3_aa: CASSIRGGVPYEQYF
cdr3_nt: TGTGCCAGCAGCATTAGGGGGGGGGTGCCCTACGAGCAGTACTTC

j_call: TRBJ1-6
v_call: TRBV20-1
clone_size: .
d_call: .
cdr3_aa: CSARDRGALSSPLHF
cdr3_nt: TGCAGTGCTAGAGATCGTGGGGCCCTTAGTTCACCCCTCCACTTT

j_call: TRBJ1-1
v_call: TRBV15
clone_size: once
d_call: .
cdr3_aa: CATSPWGGQNTEAFF
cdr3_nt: TGTGCCACCAGCCCCTGGGGTGGACAGAACACTGAAGCTTTCTTT

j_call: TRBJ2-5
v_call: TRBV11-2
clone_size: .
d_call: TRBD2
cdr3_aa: CASSSLAGGPNQQETQYF
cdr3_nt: TGTGCCAGCAGCTCTCTAGCGGGGGGGCCCAACCAACAAGAGACCCAGTACTTC

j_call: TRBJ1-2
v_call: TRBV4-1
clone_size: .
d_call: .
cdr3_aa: CASSQVGGPGGYTF
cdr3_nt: TGCGCCAGCAGCCAAGTCGGAGGCCCGGGTGGCTACACCTTC

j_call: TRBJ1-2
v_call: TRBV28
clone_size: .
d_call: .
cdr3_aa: CASRTSQGGGYTF
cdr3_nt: TGTGCCAGCAGGACGTCTCAGGGCGGTGGCTACACCTTC

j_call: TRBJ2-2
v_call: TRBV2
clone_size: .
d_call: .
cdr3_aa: CASSASGGSNTGELFF
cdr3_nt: TGTGCCAGCAGTGCCTCAGGCGGCTCGAACACCGGGGAGCTGTTTTTT

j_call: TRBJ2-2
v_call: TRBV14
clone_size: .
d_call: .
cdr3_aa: CASSQAATGELFF
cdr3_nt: TGTGCCAGCAGCCAAGCTGCCACCGGGGAGCTGTTTTTT

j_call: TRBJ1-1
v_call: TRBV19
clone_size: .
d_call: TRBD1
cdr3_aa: CASSIRTGMNTEAFF
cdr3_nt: TGTGCCAGTAGTATAAGGACAGGGATGAACACTGAAGCTTTCTTT

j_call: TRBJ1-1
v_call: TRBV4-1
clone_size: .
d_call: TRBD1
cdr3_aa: CASSRATGANTEAFF
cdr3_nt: TGCGCCAGCAGCCGGGCGACAGGGGCGAACACTGAAGCTTTCTTT

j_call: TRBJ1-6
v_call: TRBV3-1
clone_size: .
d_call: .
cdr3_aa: CASSPQGGYNSPLHF
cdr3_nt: TGTGCCAGCAGCCCACAGGGTGGATATAATTCACCCCTCCACTTT

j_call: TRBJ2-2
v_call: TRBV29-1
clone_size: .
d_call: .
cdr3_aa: CSVSGGRNTGELFF
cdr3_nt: TGCAGCGTCAGTGGGGGAAGGAACACCGGGGAGCTGTTTTTT

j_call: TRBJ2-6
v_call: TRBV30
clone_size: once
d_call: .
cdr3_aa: CAWSAARTSGANVLTF
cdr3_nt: TGTGCCTGGAGCGCTGCACGGACCTCTGGGGCCAACGTCCTGACTTTC

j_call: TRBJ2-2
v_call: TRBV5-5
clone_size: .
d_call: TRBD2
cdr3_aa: CASSYGLAGNTGELFF
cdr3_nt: TGTGCCAGCAGCTACGGACTAGCGGGAAACACCGGGGAGCTGTTTTTT